This TCR beta chain is drawn from a study of OX40 agonist ivuxolimab in advanced cancers. Overall study: The patients' treatment was ivuxolimab, an agonistic anti-OX40 (CD134) antibody. Each dose-escalation patient presented with hepatocellular carcinoma, melanoma, renal cell or head and neck cancer. Therapy given before enrollment (anti-PD-1, anti-PD-L1 or anti-CTLA-4) was allowed, and 40% to 50% had some. Subjects had a mean age of 60 years, with a range of 23 to 79; around 84% were male.

Trimming left V 4 bases short and J 0 bases short, with 10 bases between. This CDR3 has 15 amino acids. Germline lookup yields CDR1 MDHEN and CDR2 SYDVKM. Assay: immunoSEQ multiplex PCR; the TCRdb copy retains only in-frame clones and omits some. The sample lists roughly 80,000 clones; over 70% were seen once. The sequences come from CD4+ or CD8+ T cells sorted from blood, collected in a trial of the OX40 agonist ivuxolimab. This chain links TRBV28 with TRBJ2-4; D unresolved. This TCR was sampled from an adult with an advanced solid tumor such as melanoma, head and neck, liver or kidney cancer. The CDR3 DNA follows: TGTGCCAGCAGTTCGACCCCCCTAGCCAAAAACATTCAGTACTTC. Amino acids: CASSSTPLAKNIQYF. The full variable domain, completed using reference TRBV28 and TRBJ2-4, is DVKVTQSSRYLVKRTGEKVFLECVQDMDHENMFWYRQDPGLGLRLIYFSYDVKMKEKGDIPEGYSVSREKKERFSLILESASTNQTSMYLCASSSTPLAKNIQYFGAGTRLSVL.